This TCR beta chain was observed in a study of spatial heterogeneity in lung cancer. The CDR3 sequence is 13 residues long. V was cut by 5 bases and J by 5 bases, with 11 bases left in between. Germline CDR1 reads SEHNR; CDR2 reads FQNEAQ (reference sequence). TCRdb processed the 5' RACE reads anew with MiXCR; each CDR3 protein has one entry. The data contain 40,000 to 45,000 distinct CDR3 sequences, approximately 13% of them singletons. This clonotype was observed at least ten times. Noted time point: sample taken at primary tumor resection. Sample: PBMCs, taken at surgery. The TCR comes from a male donor with early-stage non-small cell lung cancer. This sequence joins TRBV7-9 and TRBJ2-3, with a possible D match to TRBD2 (6 bases). The CDR3 sequence: CASSPDGGDTQYF. CDR3 DNA: TGTGCCAGCAGCCCGGACGGGGGAGATACGCAGTATTTT. The full variable domain, completed using reference TRBV7-9 and TRBJ2-3, is DTGVSQNPRHKITKRGQNVTFRCDPISEHNRLYWYRQTLGQGPEFLTYFQNEAQLEKSRLLSDRFSAERPKGSFSTLEIQRTEQGDSAMYLCASSPDGGDTQYFGPGTRLTVL.